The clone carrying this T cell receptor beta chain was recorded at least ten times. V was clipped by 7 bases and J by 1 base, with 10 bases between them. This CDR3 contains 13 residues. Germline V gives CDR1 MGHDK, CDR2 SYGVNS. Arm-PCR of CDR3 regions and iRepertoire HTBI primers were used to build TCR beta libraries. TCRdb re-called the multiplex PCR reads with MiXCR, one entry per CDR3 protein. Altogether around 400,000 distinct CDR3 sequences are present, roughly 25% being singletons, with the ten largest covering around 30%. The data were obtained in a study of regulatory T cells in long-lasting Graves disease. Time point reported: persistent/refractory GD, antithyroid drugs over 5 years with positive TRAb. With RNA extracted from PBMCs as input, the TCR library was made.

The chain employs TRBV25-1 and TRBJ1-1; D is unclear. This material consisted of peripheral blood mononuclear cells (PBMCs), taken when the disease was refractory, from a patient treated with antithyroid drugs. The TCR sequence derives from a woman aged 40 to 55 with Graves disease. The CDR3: CASKGLENTEAFF. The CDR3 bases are TGTGCCAGCAAAGGACTCGAGAACACTGAAGCTTTCTTT.